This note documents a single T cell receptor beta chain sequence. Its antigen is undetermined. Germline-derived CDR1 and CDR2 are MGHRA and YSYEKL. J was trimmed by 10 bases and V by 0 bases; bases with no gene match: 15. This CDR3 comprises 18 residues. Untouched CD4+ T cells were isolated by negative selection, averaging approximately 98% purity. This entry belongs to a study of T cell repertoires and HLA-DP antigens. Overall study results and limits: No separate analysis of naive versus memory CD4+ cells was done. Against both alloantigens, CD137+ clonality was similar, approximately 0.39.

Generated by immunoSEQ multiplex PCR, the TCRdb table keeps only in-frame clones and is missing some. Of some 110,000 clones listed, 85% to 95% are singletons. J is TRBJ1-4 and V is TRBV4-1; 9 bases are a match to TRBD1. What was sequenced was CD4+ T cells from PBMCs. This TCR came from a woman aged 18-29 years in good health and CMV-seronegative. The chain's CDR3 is CASSQDFSSGTGSAKLFF. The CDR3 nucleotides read TGCGCCAGCAGCCAAGATTTTTCCTCCGGGACAGGGAGCGCAAAACTGTTTTTT.